A single T cell receptor beta chain is shown here with its context. No antigen is known for it. This sample stems from a study of T cells in Graves' hyperthyroidism and ophthalmopathy. Stability of Graves' hyperthyroidism was defined as absent ophthalmopathy progression within 18 months. Hyperthyroidism in the patients, aged 18 to 65, was newly diagnosed and under 2 months in duration. RNA transcripts provided the source from which TCR beta CDR3 regions were amplified. With the HTBI primer set, the TCR CDR3 went through a first round of RT-PCR. Each CDR3 protein is one row after TCRdb ran MiXCR on the multiplex PCR reads. Counted here are a few hundred thousand distinct CDR3 sequences, around 14% occurring once; the ten biggest clones make up less than 9.5%. The CDR3 runs 15 residues. CDR1 LNHDA and CDR2 SQIVND come from the germline V gene (reference sequence). V shed 7 bases, J shed 3 bases, and the junction held 8 bases outside the gene matches.

The study, taken as a whole, reports: Ophthalmopathy, which appeared later, was predicted by the model a median approximately six months before onset. Blood also contained most expanded thyroid clonotypes above 0.001.

Sequencing was carried out using blood. This TCR was recovered from a woman aged 25 to 45 with Graves' hyperthyroidism. The chain has TRBV19 and TRBJ2-7, with TRBD2 identical over 11 bases. CDR3 sequence: CASKMGLAEDYEQYF. The CDR3 DNA follows: TGTGCCAGTAAAATGGGACTAGCGGAAGACTACGAGCAGTACTTC.